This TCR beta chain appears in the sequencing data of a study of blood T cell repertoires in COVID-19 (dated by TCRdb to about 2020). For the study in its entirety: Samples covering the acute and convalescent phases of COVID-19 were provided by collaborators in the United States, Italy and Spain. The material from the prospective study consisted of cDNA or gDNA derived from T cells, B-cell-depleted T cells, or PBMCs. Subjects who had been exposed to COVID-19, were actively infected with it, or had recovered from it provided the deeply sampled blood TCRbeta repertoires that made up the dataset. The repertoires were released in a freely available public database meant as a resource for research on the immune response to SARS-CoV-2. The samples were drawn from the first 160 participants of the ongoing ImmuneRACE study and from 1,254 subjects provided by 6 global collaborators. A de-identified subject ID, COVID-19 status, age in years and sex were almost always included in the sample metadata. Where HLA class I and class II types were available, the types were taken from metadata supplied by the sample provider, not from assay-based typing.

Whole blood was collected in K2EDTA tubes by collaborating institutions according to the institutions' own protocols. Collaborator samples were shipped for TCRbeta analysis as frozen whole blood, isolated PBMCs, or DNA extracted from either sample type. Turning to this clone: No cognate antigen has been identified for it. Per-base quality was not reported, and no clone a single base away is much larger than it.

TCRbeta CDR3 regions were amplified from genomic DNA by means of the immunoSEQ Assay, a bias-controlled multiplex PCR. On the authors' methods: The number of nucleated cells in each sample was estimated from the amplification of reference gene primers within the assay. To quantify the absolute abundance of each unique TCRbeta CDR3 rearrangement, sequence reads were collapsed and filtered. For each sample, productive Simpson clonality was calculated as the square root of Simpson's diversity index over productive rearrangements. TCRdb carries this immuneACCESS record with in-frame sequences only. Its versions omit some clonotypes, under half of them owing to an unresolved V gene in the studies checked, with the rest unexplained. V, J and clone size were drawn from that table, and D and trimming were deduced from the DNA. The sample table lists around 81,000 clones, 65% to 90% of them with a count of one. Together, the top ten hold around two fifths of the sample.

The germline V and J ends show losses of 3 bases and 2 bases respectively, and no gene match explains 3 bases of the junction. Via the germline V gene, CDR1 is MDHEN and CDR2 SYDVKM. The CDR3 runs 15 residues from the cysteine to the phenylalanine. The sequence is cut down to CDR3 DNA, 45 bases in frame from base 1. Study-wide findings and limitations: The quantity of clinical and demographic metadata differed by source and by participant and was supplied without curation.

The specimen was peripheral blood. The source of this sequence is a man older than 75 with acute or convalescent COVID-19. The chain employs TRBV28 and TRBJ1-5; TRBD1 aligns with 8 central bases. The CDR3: CASSFQGAGNQPQHF. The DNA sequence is TGTGCCAGCAGTTTTCAGGGGGCTGGCAATCAGCCCCAGCATTTT.